This T cell receptor beta chain was sequenced during a study of T cell responses to AZD1222 COVID-19 vaccine. In the study overall: Timing groups of about 4 and about 12 weeks for second doses were pooled.

The CDR3 consists of 15 residues. Germline V gene data show CDR1 as GTSNPN and CDR2 as SVGIG (reference sequence). Trimming shortened V by 3 bases and J by 3 bases, and 15 bases separated the two germline ends. Here immunoSEQ multiplex PCR was the method, and the copy in TCRdb shows in-frame clones only, minus some. The sample lists some 120,000 clones; around nine tenths were seen once. In this sample, this clone turned up a few times. Sequences were derived from peripheral blood, sampled on day 0 of AZD1222 vaccination. The source of this sequence is an adult in good health. The chain joins TRBV30 to TRBJ1-3, with D possibly being TRBD1 (5 bases). The CDR3 loop is CAWSRNPGGGNTIYF. The CDR3, as DNA: TGTGCCTGGAGCCGTAACCCCGGGGGTGGAAACACCATATATTTT.